The clone carrying this T cell receptor (beta chain) was seen a single time. Its target is not known. The data were obtained in a study of T-cell reconstitution after alpha-beta-depleted transplantation in children. During its preparation, the TCRbeta library received unique molecular identifiers. TCRdb redid the calling of the PCR reads with MiXCR, one entry per CDR3 protein. The profile shows about 130,000 distinct CDR3 sequences, around 9.8% of them singletons. Study-wide points: T-cell counts and diversity were attributed mostly to newly produced T cells one year after transplant.

Germline loops: CDR1 SGHRS, CDR2 YFSETQ. The CDR3 loop spans 14 amino acids. V lost 4 bases, J lost 5 bases, and 4 bases stayed unmatched. The sequencing used PBMCs, mostly from graft donor cells, collected 180 days after TCRalphabeta/CD19-depleted stem cell transplant. The origin of this receptor is a girl under three years old who had a stem cell transplant for combined immunodeficiency, so the T cells may come from the graft donor. The V gene is TRBV5-1, the J gene TRBJ2-7; 12 bases line up with TRBD1. CDR3 sequence: CASSAGTGGHEQYF. CDR3 coding DNA: TGCGCCAGCAGCGCCGGGACAGGGGGCCACGAGCAGTACTTC.